The rows below give T cell receptor beta chains drawn from one sample of a study of Ad26.COV2.S vaccination and SARS-CoV-2 variants. Clones were sequenced by immunoSEQ multiplex PCR, and TCRdb holds only the in-frame ones, with some missing. Seen here are around 450,000 clones, 75% to 90% observed once, and the top ten hold approximately 2.5%. The specimen comprised peripheral blood, sampled in a trial of Ad26.COV2.S vaccine versus placebo. All receptors derive from a person between 18 and 65 years old who received the Ad26.COV2.S COVID-19 vaccine or a placebo. Both conserved end residues are part of each CDR3. The D gene is left open where the match is weak. Clone size, where shown, is once, few, many, or a class for clones that have expanded.

DNA,CDR3,V,J,D,size
TGTGCCAGCAGTGGACAGGGTGTCGCGGTAACTGAAGCTTTCTTT,CASSGQGVAVTEAFF,TRBV2,TRBJ1-1,TRBD1,once
TGCGCCAGCAGCTTGAGGAGCACCCTCACTGAAGCTTTCTTT,CASSLRSTLTEAFF,TRBV5-1,TRBJ1-1,NA,NA
TGTGCCAGCCGAGTGCCGACAAGATATAATTCACCCCTCCACTTT,CASRVPTRYNSPLHF,TRBV5-8,TRBJ1-6,NA,few
TGCGCCAGCAGCTTAGGTTTCTCATTGAACACTGAAGCTTTCTTT,CASSLGFSLNTEAFF,TRBV5-1,TRBJ1-1,NA,NA
TGTGCCAGCAGCCAAGATATGTACCTCTATGGCTACACCTTC,CASSQDMYLYGYTF,TRBV4-2,TRBJ1-2,NA,NA
TGCGCCAGCAGCCGAGACGGACAGGGCGGAAACACCATATATTTT,CASSRDGQGGNTIYF,TRBV4-3,TRBJ1-3,TRBD1,NA
TGTGCCAGCAGCTTGGAGAGGAACACTGAAGCTTTCTTT,CASSLERNTEAFF,TRBV5-4,TRBJ1-1,NA,few
TGTGCCAGCAGCTTGGGGCTAGGCAATGAGCAGTTCTTC,CASSLGLGNEQFF,TRBV11-2,TRBJ2-1,NA,NA
TGTGCCAGCAGGCGATCGAACACTGAAGCTTTCTTT,CASRRSNTEAFF,TRBV2,TRBJ1-1,NA,NA
TGTGCCTGGAGTGTTTATGGTACGCAGTATTTT,CAWSVYGTQYF,TRBV30,TRBJ2-3,NA,NA
TGTGCCACCAGCAGTCAGGGATGGGAGACCCAGTACTTC,CATSSQGWETQYF,TRBV15,TRBJ2-5,NA,NA
TGTGCCAGCAGCTCGGGACTACCGAACGGGAATGAGCAGTTCTTC,CASSSGLPNGNEQFF,TRBV6-2/TRBV6-3,TRBJ2-1,TRBD2,NA
TGTGCCTGGAGTCGGCTAGCGGGGGCGTACGGGGAGCTGTTTTTT,CAWSRLAGAYGELFF,TRBV30,TRBJ2-2,TRBD2,NA
TGTGCCAGCTCACCACAAAGGGGAGTATCGCAAGAGACCCAGTACTTC,CASSPQRGVSQETQYF,TRBV18,TRBJ2-5,NA,NA
TGTGCCAGCAGCCGGGACTTTAGGGATGAGCAGTTCTTC,CASSRDFRDEQFF,TRBV6-2/TRBV6-3,TRBJ2-1,NA,few
TGTGCCAGCAGCCGGACGGGTTTCACTGAAGCTTTCTTT,CASSRTGFTEAFF,TRBV7-9,TRBJ1-1,NA,NA
TGTGCCATTACAGGGCGGGTAAACACCGGGGAGCTGTTTTTT,CAITGRVNTGELFF,TRBV2,TRBJ2-2,NA,NA
TGTGCCAGCAGCCATTGGTTGACAGGGTCCGGAAACACCATATATTTT,CASSHWLTGSGNTIYF,TRBV14,TRBJ1-3,TRBD1,NA
TGTGCCAGCAGCGCGATTACGCGTGAGACCCAGTACTTC,CASSAITRETQYF,TRBV13,TRBJ2-5,NA,NA
TGTGCCAGCAGTTTATTCGCAGGGAATGGTGAGCAGTTCTTC,CASSLFAGNGEQFF,TRBV27,TRBJ2-1,NA,NA
TGTGCCACCAGTGATTTGTATGGGGGGCGCGGGGATGAGCAGTTCTTC,CATSDLYGGRGDEQFF,TRBV24-1,TRBJ2-1,NA,NA
TGTGCCAGCCGACGGGCAGGTCAGCCCCAGCATTTT,CASRRAGQPQHF,TRBV28,TRBJ1-5,NA,NA
TGTGCCAGCAGTCAAGGGGGGGTCGGAAACACCATATATTTT,CASSQGGVGNTIYF,TRBV11-3,TRBJ1-3,NA,NA
TGTGCCAGCAGCCCAGGGACAAATTCACCCCTCCACTTT,CASSPGTNSPLHF,TRBV5-4,TRBJ1-6,NA,NA
TGCAGCACACGCGACAGCTATGGCTACACCTTC,CSTRDSYGYTF,TRBV29-1,TRBJ1-2,NA,NA
TGTGCCAGCTCACCCGCCAGGGAGCTGTTTTTT,CASSPARELFF,TRBV18,TRBJ2-2,NA,NA
TGTGCCAGTAGTATTGTCGGGGGGGGCATGAGCAATCAGCCCCAGCATTTT,CASSIVGGGMSNQPQHF,TRBV19,TRBJ1-5,NA,NA
TGTGCCAGCAGCTTAGCAGGGCCGGCCCGGGCTTTCTTT,CASSLAGPARAFF,TRBV7-9,TRBJ1-1,NA,NA
TGTGCCAGCAGCGTAGCTGGCGGCTACGCCTACAATGAGCAGTTCTTC,CASSVAGGYAYNEQFF,TRBV9,TRBJ2-1,NA,NA
TGTGCCAGCAGCTTCGGGCAAGAGACCCAGTACTTC,CASSFGQETQYF,TRBV7-9,TRBJ2-5,NA,NA
TGTGCCAGCAGCCAGGGGGACCTAGCGGGAGTGGTGTATTTT,CASSQGDLAGVVYF,TRBV3-1/TRBV3-2,TRBJ2-3,TRBD2,NA
TGTGCCAGCAGCGTAGAAATCCAGAGTGCTGCTTTCTTT,CASSVEIQSAAFF,TRBV9,TRBJ1-1,NA,once
TGTGCCAGCAGTGAACTCGAAAGCAATCAGCCCCAGCATTTT,CASSELESNQPQHF,TRBV2,TRBJ1-5,NA,few
TGTGCCATCAGTGAGCGGGGTGGGAGCTCCTACAATGAGCAGTTCTTC,CAISERGGSSYNEQFF,TRBV10-3,TRBJ2-1,NA,once
TGTGCCAGCAGCCCAGTGGAACGGATCTACGAGCAGTACTTC,CASSPVERIYEQYF,TRBV7-2,TRBJ2-7,NA,NA
TGCGCCAGCAGCCTACAGGGTCAAGAGACCCAGTACTTC,CASSLQGQETQYF,TRBV5-1,TRBJ2-5,NA,NA
TGTGCCAGCAGCCTCCAGGGACAGGTGTCGACTAGCGAATTCAATGAGCAGTTCTTC,CASSLQGQVSTSEFNEQFF,TRBV5-8,TRBJ2-1,NA,NA
TGTGCCACTCGAGGGGCGGGAAACACCATATATTTT,CATRGAGNTIYF,TRBV15,TRBJ1-3,NA,NA
TGTGCCAGCTCCCTCAGCCAAGGGAATCAGCCCCAGCATTTT,CASSLSQGNQPQHF,TRBV18,TRBJ1-5,NA,NA
TGTGCCAGCAGTCCCGGGGGCTGGGGGACCCAGTACTTC,CASSPGGWGTQYF,TRBV12-3/TRBV12-4,TRBJ2-5,NA,NA
TGTGCCAGCGCCCTTGTGGGTCTGGGCACCATATATTTT,CASALVGLGTIYF,TRBV7-9,TRBJ1-3,NA,NA
TGTGCCAGCAGGCCGGGGCCTTTCCAAGAGACCCAGTACTTC,CASRPGPFQETQYF,TRBV6-4,TRBJ2-5,NA,NA
TGTGCCAGCAGACCGGGACAGAAGAACACTGAAGCTTTCTTT,CASRPGQKNTEAFF,TRBV7-9,TRBJ1-1,TRBD1,few
TGTGCCAGCAGTACGGGACAGCCCGAGCAGTACTTC,CASSTGQPEQYF,TRBV28,TRBJ2-7,TRBD1,NA
TGTGCCAGCAGCCAAGAAGGGGGGCAGGCTGAAGCTTTCTTT,CASSQEGGQAEAFF,TRBV3-1/TRBV3-2,TRBJ1-1,NA,NA
TGTGCCAGCAGTTTACGACGACAGGGAGGCAACACCGGGGAGCTGTTTTTT,CASSLRRQGGNTGELFF,TRBV27,TRBJ2-2,NA,NA
TGTGCCAGCAGCTTAGATTCCCCCAATGAGCAGTTCTTC,CASSLDSPNEQFF,TRBV11-2,TRBJ2-1,NA,once
TGCGCCAGCAACGGCTCCCACCAAGAGACCCAGTACTTC,CASNGSHQETQYF,TRBV10-1,TRBJ2-5,NA,NA
TGTGCCAGCAGTTTATCCTGGCGTGGGACCCAGTACTTC,CASSLSWRGTQYF,TRBV27,TRBJ2-5,NA,NA
TGTGCCAGCTCACCCCTGACAGGTGAAAGCACCGGGGAGCTGTTTTTT,CASSPLTGESTGELFF,TRBV18,TRBJ2-2,NA,NA
TGCGCCAGCAGCCCCGGACGGCAGGGGGAGGTTTGGGCCAAAAACATTCAGTACTTC,CASSPGRQGEVWAKNIQYF,TRBV5-1,TRBJ2-4,NA,NA
TGTGCCAGCAGCTTAATTAGCGGGAGGGCGCGGAATGAGCAGTTCTTC,CASSLISGRARNEQFF,TRBV11-2,TRBJ2-1,TRBD2,few
TGTGCCAGCAGCCCAGGAGACGACAGCGAGCAGTTCTTC,CASSPGDDSEQFF,TRBV13,TRBJ2-1,NA,NA